Listed below are T cell receptor beta chains from one sample, sequenced in a study of blood T cell repertoires in COVID-19. TCRdb's copy holds only in-frame clones and misses some; the assay was immunoSEQ multiplex PCR. This sample carries a few hundred thousand clones, 89% of them seen once, and the ten largest clones take around 3%. The material sequenced was peripheral blood. These receptors were collected from a woman aged 30 to 39 with COVID-19, enrolled during active disease. CDR3s include the opening cysteine and the closing phenylalanine or tryptophan. The order of the fields is D gene, J gene, clone size, V gene, CDR3 protein, CDR3 DNA. A D gene is named only where the DNA matches it firmly. Size values are once, few and many counts, or a class for expanded clones, and some rows have none.

d_gene: NA; j_gene: TRBJ1-5; abundance: NA; v_gene: TRBV4-1; CDR3aa: CASSQGSGSNQPQHF; CDR3nt: TGCGCCAGCAGCCAAGGTAGCGGGAGCAATCAGCCCCAGCATTTT
d_gene: NA; j_gene: TRBJ2-1; abundance: NA; v_gene: TRBV19; CDR3aa: CASSLGLPGDEQFF; CDR3nt: TGTGCCAGTAGTTTGGGGCTCCCAGGGGATGAGCAGTTCTTC
d_gene: NA; j_gene: TRBJ2-7; abundance: NA; v_gene: TRBV6-1; CDR3aa: CASSELRESGSGYEQYF; CDR3nt: TGTGCCAGCAGTGAACTAAGGGAGTCAGGGAGCGGGTACGAGCAGTACTTC
d_gene: TRBD1; j_gene: TRBJ2-3; abundance: NA; v_gene: TRBV19; CDR3aa: CASSTTTGAHTDTQYF; CDR3nt: TGTGCCAGTAGTACGACGACAGGGGCCCACACAGATACGCAGTATTTT
d_gene: TRBD1; j_gene: TRBJ1-2; abundance: NA; v_gene: TRBV28; CDR3aa: CASSPVGTGGGYTF; CDR3nt: TGTGCCAGCAGTCCCGTCGGGACAGGAGGAGGCTACACCTTC
d_gene: NA; j_gene: TRBJ1-4; abundance: NA; v_gene: TRBV10-1; CDR3aa: CASLLTSTSPNEKLFF; CDR3nt: TGCGCCAGCTTGCTTACTTCGACAAGCCCCAATGAAAAACTGTTTTTT
d_gene: NA; j_gene: TRBJ2-4; abundance: NA; v_gene: TRBV14; CDR3aa: CASSSALGVAKNIQYF; CDR3nt: TGTGCCAGCAGCTCCGCCCTAGGGGTAGCCAAAAACATTCAGTACTTC
d_gene: NA; j_gene: TRBJ2-2; abundance: NA; v_gene: TRBV2; CDR3aa: CASSDVRAPPDTGELFF; CDR3nt: TGTGCCAGCAGTGATGTGCGGGCCCCCCCCGACACCGGGGAGCTGTTTTTT
d_gene: NA; j_gene: TRBJ2-5; abundance: NA; v_gene: TRBV5-4; CDR3aa: CASSFSGELETQYF; CDR3nt: TGTGCCAGCAGCTTCTCGGGAGAACTGGAGACCCAGTACTTC
d_gene: NA; j_gene: TRBJ2-1; abundance: NA; v_gene: TRBV5-1; CDR3aa: CASSLEGHPGDEQFF; CDR3nt: TGCGCCAGCAGCTTGGAGGGACACCCTGGAGATGAGCAGTTCTTC
d_gene: TRBD2; j_gene: TRBJ2-5; abundance: NA; v_gene: TRBV10-1; CDR3aa: CASSEGLLAGGETQYF; CDR3nt: TGCGCCAGCAGTGAGGGTTTGCTAGCGGGAGGAGAGACCCAGTACTTC
d_gene: TRBD1; j_gene: TRBJ1-6; abundance: NA; v_gene: TRBV5-4; CDR3aa: CASRNRDRNSPLHF; CDR3nt: TGTGCCAGCAGAAACCGGGACAGAAATTCACCCCTCCACTTT
d_gene: TRBD2; j_gene: TRBJ2-1; abundance: NA; v_gene: TRBV7-2; CDR3aa: CASSFSGGARNEQFF; CDR3nt: TGTGCCAGCAGCTTTAGCGGGGGGGCCAGAAATGAGCAGTTCTTC
d_gene: NA; j_gene: TRBJ2-1; abundance: NA; v_gene: TRBV10-1; CDR3aa: CASSEDREVYNEQFF; CDR3nt: TGCGCCAGCAGTGAGGACAGGGAGGTCTACAATGAGCAGTTCTTC
d_gene: TRBD2; j_gene: TRBJ2-5; abundance: NA; v_gene: TRBV6-2/TRBV6-3; CDR3aa: CASSYYGGRAERETQYF; CDR3nt: TGTGCCAGCAGTTACTACGGCGGGAGGGCCGAACGGGAGACCCAGTACTTC
d_gene: TRBD1; j_gene: TRBJ1-6; abundance: NA; v_gene: TRBV11-2; CDR3aa: CASSLSRDRVDSPLHF; CDR3nt: TGTGCCAGCAGCTTAAGTCGGGACAGGGTCGATTCACCCCTCCACTTT
d_gene: NA; j_gene: TRBJ2-1; abundance: once; v_gene: TRBV7-8; CDR3aa: CASSFKQGMGNEQFF; CDR3nt: TGTGCCAGCAGCTTTAAGCAGGGTATGGGTAATGAGCAGTTCTTC
d_gene: NA; j_gene: TRBJ1-3; abundance: NA; v_gene: TRBV5-1; CDR3aa: CASSLGTIQGNSGNTIYF; CDR3nt: TGCGCCAGCAGCTTGGGGACGATCCAGGGTAATTCTGGAAACACCATATATTTT
d_gene: NA; j_gene: TRBJ1-1; abundance: NA; v_gene: TRBV6-5; CDR3aa: CASRPGSLNTEAFF; CDR3nt: TGTGCCAGCAGACCAGGGTCCCTGAACACTGAAGCTTTCTTT
d_gene: TRBD2; j_gene: TRBJ2-5; abundance: NA; v_gene: TRBV19; CDR3aa: CASSSRAGPQETQYF; CDR3nt: TGTGCCAGTAGTAGTAGAGCGGGACCACAAGAGACCCAGTACTTC
d_gene: NA; j_gene: TRBJ2-1; abundance: NA; v_gene: TRBV5-6; CDR3aa: CASTKWGDEQFF; CDR3nt: TGTGCCAGCACCAAGTGGGGGGATGAGCAGTTCTTC
d_gene: TRBD2; j_gene: TRBJ2-5; abundance: NA; v_gene: TRBV10-3; CDR3aa: CAISESLTSGTTQETQYF; CDR3nt: TGTGCCATCAGTGAGTCTCTTACTAGCGGGACGACACAAGAGACCCAGTACTTC
d_gene: TRBD2; j_gene: TRBJ2-5; abundance: NA; v_gene: TRBV28; CDR3aa: CASITLGGLAGDEDQYF; CDR3nt: TGTGCCAGCATCACCCTCGGGGGGCTAGCGGGGGACGAGGACCAGTACTTC
d_gene: TRBD2; j_gene: TRBJ2-1; abundance: NA; v_gene: TRBV7-2; CDR3aa: CASSFGLVYNEQFF; CDR3nt: TGTGCCAGCAGCTTCGGACTAGTCTACAATGAGCAGTTCTTC
d_gene: TRBD1; j_gene: TRBJ2-2; abundance: NA; v_gene: TRBV5-8; CDR3aa: CASSTAGGITGELFF; CDR3nt: TGTGCCAGCTCGACTGCAGGGGGCATCACCGGGGAGCTGTTTTTT
d_gene: NA; j_gene: TRBJ2-1; abundance: NA; v_gene: TRBV27; CDR3aa: CASRRVFNEQFF; CDR3nt: TGTGCCAGCAGGAGGGTGTTTAATGAGCAGTTCTTC
d_gene: NA; j_gene: TRBJ2-2; abundance: NA; v_gene: TRBV11-3; CDR3aa: CASTGGAVTGELFF; CDR3nt: TGTGCCAGCACTGGCGGGGCTGTAACCGGGGAGCTGTTTTTT
d_gene: TRBD2; j_gene: TRBJ2-2; abundance: NA; v_gene: TRBV27; CDR3aa: CASSLFWEPSGITNTGELFF; CDR3nt: TGTGCCAGCAGTTTATTTTGGGAACCTAGCGGGATAACGAACACCGGGGAGCTGTTTTTT
d_gene: NA; j_gene: TRBJ2-5; abundance: NA; v_gene: TRBV9; CDR3aa: CASSVDRVGETQYF; CDR3nt: TGTGCCAGCAGCGTAGACAGGGTAGGAGAGACCCAGTACTTC
d_gene: TRBD1; j_gene: TRBJ2-5; abundance: NA; v_gene: TRBV7-8; CDR3aa: CASIRDRPIQETQYF; CDR3nt: TGTGCCAGTATTAGGGACAGACCCATCCAAGAGACCCAGTACTTC
d_gene: TRBD2; j_gene: TRBJ2-1; abundance: NA; v_gene: TRBV5-1; CDR3aa: CASSPVGGGAYNEQFF; CDR3nt: TGCGCCAGCAGCCCGGTCGGCGGGGGAGCCTACAATGAGCAGTTCTTC
d_gene: TRBD1; j_gene: TRBJ2-7; abundance: NA; v_gene: TRBV6-1; CDR3aa: CASSDRDRGSSEQYF; CDR3nt: TGTGCCAGCAGTGACCGGGACAGGGGTTCTTCCGAGCAGTACTTC
d_gene: TRBD1; j_gene: TRBJ1-3; abundance: NA; v_gene: TRBV9; CDR3aa: CASSPYRDREDTIYF; CDR3nt: TGTGCCAGCAGCCCCTACCGGGACAGGGAGGACACCATATATTTT
d_gene: NA; j_gene: TRBJ1-1; abundance: NA; v_gene: TRBV5-1; CDR3aa: CASSLEPQGAEAFF; CDR3nt: TGCGCCAGCAGCTTGGAGCCCCAGGGCGCTGAAGCTTTCTTT
d_gene: NA; j_gene: TRBJ2-1; abundance: NA; v_gene: TRBV7-2; CDR3aa: CASVWSYNEQFF; CDR3nt: TGTGCCAGCGTATGGAGCTACAATGAGCAGTTCTTC
d_gene: TRBD1; j_gene: TRBJ2-2; abundance: few; v_gene: TRBV28; CDR3aa: CASRGQGINTGELFF; CDR3nt: TGTGCCAGCAGGGGACAGGGGATCAACACCGGGGAGCTGTTTTTT
d_gene: TRBD1; j_gene: TRBJ1-2; abundance: NA; v_gene: TRBV12-3/TRBV12-4; CDR3aa: CASRGRGREGYTF; CDR3nt: TGTGCCAGCAGAGGCAGGGGGCGCGAGGGCTACACCTTC
d_gene: NA; j_gene: TRBJ2-1; abundance: NA; v_gene: TRBV27; CDR3aa: CASSLKRAQAEQFF; CDR3nt: TGTGCCAGCAGTTTGAAGAGGGCGCAGGCCGAGCAGTTCTTC
d_gene: NA; j_gene: TRBJ2-3; abundance: NA; v_gene: TRBV7-2; CDR3aa: CASSFSGTDTQYF; CDR3nt: TGTGCCAGCAGCTTTTCGGGAACAGATACGCAGTATTTT
d_gene: TRBD1; j_gene: TRBJ1-1; abundance: NA; v_gene: TRBV6-2/TRBV6-3; CDR3aa: CASRPLRGRTEAFF; CDR3nt: TGTGCCAGCAGACCTTTAAGGGGGCGGACTGAAGCTTTCTTT
d_gene: NA; j_gene: TRBJ1-2; abundance: NA; v_gene: TRBV9; CDR3aa: CASSGKGWGGYTF; CDR3nt: TGTGCCAGCAGCGGGAAGGGGTGGGGTGGCTACACCTTC
d_gene: TRBD2; j_gene: TRBJ2-3; abundance: NA; v_gene: TRBV7-9; CDR3aa: CASTAASGSSDTQYF; CDR3nt: TGTGCCAGCACTGCAGCTAGCGGGAGTTCAGATACGCAGTATTTT
d_gene: NA; j_gene: TRBJ1-2; abundance: NA; v_gene: TRBV2; CDR3aa: CASSEGVETGYGYTF; CDR3nt: TGTGCCAGCAGTGAAGGTGTAGAAACGGGCTATGGCTACACCTTC
d_gene: NA; j_gene: TRBJ1-1; abundance: NA; v_gene: TRBV6-5; CDR3aa: CASSYSGGEAFF; CDR3nt: TGTGCCAGCAGTTACTCAGGGGGTGAAGCTTTCTTT